Shown below are 9 T cell receptor beta chains from a single sample sequenced in a study of OX40 agonist ivuxolimab in advanced cancers. Clones were sequenced by immunoSEQ multiplex PCR, and TCRdb holds only the in-frame ones, with some missing. Of 35,000 to 45,000 clones in the sample, 87% were seen once. The sequenced sample was CD4+ or CD8+ T cells sorted from blood, obtained in a trial of the OX40 agonist ivuxolimab. Receptor source: an adult with an advanced solid tumor such as melanoma, head and neck, liver or kidney cancer.

This clone appeared a single time. V is TRBV18 and J is TRBJ1-1, with D uncertain. The CDR3 spans 14 residues. In germline, CDR1 is KGHSH, CDR2 LQKENI. Trimming took off 3 bases at V and 1 base at J, with 9 bases between the two ends. The CDR3 DNA is TGTGCCAGCTCACCCCAATCGGCGAACACTGAAGCTTTCTTT. Translation gives CASSPQSANTEAFF. Supplemented by reference TRBV18 and TRBJ1-1, the full variable domain reads NAGVMQNPRHLVRRRGQEARLRCSPMKGHSHVYWYRQLPEEGLKFMVYLQKENIIDESGMPKERFSAEFPKEGPSILRIQQVVRGDSAAYFCASSPQSANTEAFFGQGTRLTVV.

This chain links TRBV10-3 with TRBJ2-4; D remains ambiguous. The CDR3 spans 12 residues. Trimming pared 4 bases from V and 5 bases from J, leaving 6 bases between. Looked up from germline, CDR1 is ENHRY and CDR2 is SYGVKD. CDR3 in DNA: TGTGCCATCAGTGGGCTGGAAAACATTCAGTACTTC. Encoded protein: CAISGLENIQYF.

J is TRBJ1-6 and V is TRBV19; the D gene is possibly TRBD1 (6 bases). The CDR3 loop spans 15 amino acids. Trimming stripped 3 bases from V and 7 bases from J, with 13 bases between. The germline gives CDR1 LNHDA, CDR2 SQIVND (reference sequence). CDR3 coding DNA: TGTGCCAGTAGTATGCGTTTTAGGGGGAATTCACCCCTCCACTTT. Protein product: CASSMRFRGNSPLHF. Based on the CDR3 plus reference TRBV19 and TRBJ1-6, the full variable domain is DGGITQSPKYLFRKEGQNVTLSCEQNLNHDAMYWYRQDPGQGLRLIYYSQIVNDFQKGDIAEGYSVSREKKESFPLTVTSAQKNPTAFYLCASSMRFRGNSPLHFGNGTRLTVT.

This clone occurred once. The chain recombines TRBV7-9 with TRBJ2-5, with D perhaps matching TRBD2 (6 bases). Trimming took 5 bases from V and 2 from J, leaving 15 bases between them. Looked up from germline, CDR1 is SEHNR and CDR2 is FQNEAQ (reference sequence). CDR3 size: 15 residues. The DNA for the CDR3 is TGTGCCAGCAGCAACCCAACCCGGGAGCAAGAGACCCAGTACTTC. It yields the protein CASSNPTREQETQYF.

J is TRBJ2-7 and V is TRBV2, with TRBD1 identical over 8 bases. After removal of 3 bases from V and 7 bases from J, the junction contained 5 bases not matched to a gene. The CDR3 length is 13 residues. Germline CDR1 and CDR2: SNHLY and FYNNEI. The DNA for the CDR3 is TGTGCCAGCAGTGATACAGGGGGGAGGGAGCAGTACTTC. Translating gives CASSDTGGREQYF.

This clone has a handful of counts. The chain joins TRBV5-1 to TRBJ1-1; 7 bases map to TRBD1. Germline V gene data show CDR1 as SGHRS and CDR2 as YFSETQ. The CDR3 loop spans 16 amino acids. V shed 3 bases and J 0 bases; nucleotides not matched to a gene: 8. Here the CDR3 reads CASSSGGSTLNTEAFF. Written as DNA, the CDR3 is TGCGCCAGCAGCTCAGGGGGTTCTACTCTGAACACTGAAGCTTTCTTT.

The rearrangement joins TRBV5-6 to TRBJ2-5; possible D gene TRBD2, 5 bases. This CDR3 region has 14 residues. From germline, CDR1 is SGHDT and CDR2 YYEEEE. The V and J ends lost 0 bases and 2 bases respectively, with 8 bases between them. The chain's CDR3 is CASSLERLQETQYF. CDR3 in DNA: TGTGCCAGCAGCTTGGAGAGACTACAAGAGACCCAGTACTTC.

The chain recombines TRBV5-1 with TRBJ2-2; 8 positions agree with TRBD2. V shed 2 bases, J shed 9 bases, and the junction held 18 bases outside the gene matches. Germline V CDR1 and CDR2: SGHRS, YFSETQ. This CDR3 is 18 amino acids long. Here the CDR3 DNA reads TGCGCCAGCAGCTTTACGGGCACTAGCGGCCAACGGGGCCGGGAGCTGTTTTTT. Protein product: CASSFTGTSGQRGRELFF.

V gene TRBV4-1 combines with J gene TRBJ2-2, with 7 bases that match TRBD2. The CDR3 sequence is 17 residues long. Germline CDR1 reads MGHRA; CDR2 reads YSYEKL. V shed 1 base and J 4 bases; nucleotides not matched to a gene: 9. The CDR3 nucleotides read TGCGCCAGCAGCCAAGCGGGAGGTCCCCCTTCCACCGGGGAGCTGTTTTTT. Protein sequence: CASSQAGGPPSTGELFF.